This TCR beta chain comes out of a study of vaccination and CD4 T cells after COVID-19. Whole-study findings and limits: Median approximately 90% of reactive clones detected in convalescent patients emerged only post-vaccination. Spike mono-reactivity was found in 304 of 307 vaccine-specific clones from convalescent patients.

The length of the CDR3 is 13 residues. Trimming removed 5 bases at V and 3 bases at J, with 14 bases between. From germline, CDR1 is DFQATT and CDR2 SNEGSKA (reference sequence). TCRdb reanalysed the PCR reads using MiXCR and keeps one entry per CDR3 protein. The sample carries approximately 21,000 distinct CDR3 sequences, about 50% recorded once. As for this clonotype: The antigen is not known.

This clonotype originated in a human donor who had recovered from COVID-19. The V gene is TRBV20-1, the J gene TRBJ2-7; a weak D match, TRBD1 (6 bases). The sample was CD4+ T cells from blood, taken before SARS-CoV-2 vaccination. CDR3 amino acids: CSAVQGGRYEQYF. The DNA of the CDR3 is TGCAGTGCTGTACAGGGTGGACGCTACGAGCAGTACTTC.